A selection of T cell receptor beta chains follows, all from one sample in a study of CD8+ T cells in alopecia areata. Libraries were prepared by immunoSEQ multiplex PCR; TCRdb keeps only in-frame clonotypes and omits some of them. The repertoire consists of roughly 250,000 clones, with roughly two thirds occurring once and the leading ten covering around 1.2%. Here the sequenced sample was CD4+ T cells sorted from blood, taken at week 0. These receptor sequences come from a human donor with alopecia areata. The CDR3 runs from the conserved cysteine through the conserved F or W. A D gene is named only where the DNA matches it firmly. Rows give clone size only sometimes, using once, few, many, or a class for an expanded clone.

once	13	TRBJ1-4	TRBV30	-	CAWNGQFNEKLFF	TGTGCCTGGAACGGACAGTTTAATGAAAAACTGTTTTTT
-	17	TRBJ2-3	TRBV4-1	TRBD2	CASSQEGSGGATDTQYF	TGCGCCAGCAGCCAAGAGGGAAGCGGGGGGGCCACAGATACGCAGTATTTT
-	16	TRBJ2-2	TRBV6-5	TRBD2	CASSYSVAGGPGELFF	TGTGCCAGCAGTTACTCGGTAGCGGGGGGCCCCGGGGAGCTGTTTTTT
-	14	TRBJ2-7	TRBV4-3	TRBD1	CASSQMGQDDEQYF	TGCGCCAGCAGCCAGATGGGACAGGATGACGAGCAGTACTTC
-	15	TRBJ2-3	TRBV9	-	CASSPQGWGTDTQYF	TGTGCCAGCAGCCCACAGGGATGGGGGACAGATACGCAGTATTTT
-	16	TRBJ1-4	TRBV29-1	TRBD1	CSVEDLSETGDEKLFF	TGCAGCGTTGAAGATCTCAGTGAGACAGGGGATGAAAAACTGTTTTTT
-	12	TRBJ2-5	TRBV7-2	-	CASSLAPVPQYF	TGTGCCAGCAGCTTAGCCCCCGTGCCCCAGTACTTC
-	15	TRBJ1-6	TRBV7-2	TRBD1	CASSSPRGLGSPLHF	TGTGCCAGCAGCTCTCCGAGGGGGCTCGGTTCACCCCTCCACTTT
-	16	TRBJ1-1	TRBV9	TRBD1	CASSVTIGTGFTEAFF	TGTGCCAGCAGCGTCACCATTGGGACAGGGTTCACTGAAGCTTTCTTT
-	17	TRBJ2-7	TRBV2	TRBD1	CASTWRQGVISSYEQYF	TGTGCCAGCACCTGGAGGCAGGGGGTAATATCAAGCTACGAGCAGTACTTC
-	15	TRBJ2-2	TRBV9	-	CASSPHGPNTGELFF	TGTGCCAGCAGCCCCCATGGACCCAACACCGGGGAGCTGTTTTTT
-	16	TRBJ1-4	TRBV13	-	CASSLSGGATNEKLFF	TGTGCCAGCAGCCTCTCGGGAGGGGCAACTAATGAAAAACTGTTTTTT
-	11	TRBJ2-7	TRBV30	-	CAWSAPYEQYF	TGTGCCTGGAGCGCTCCCTACGAGCAGTACTTC
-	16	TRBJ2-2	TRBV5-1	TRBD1	CASSPGTGVVAGELFF	TGCGCCAGCAGCCCAGGGACAGGGGTTGTCGCCGGGGAGCTGTTTTTT
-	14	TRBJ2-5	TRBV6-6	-	CASSRGTAGETQYF	TGTGCCAGCAGTAGGGGAACGGCTGGGGAGACCCAGTACTTC
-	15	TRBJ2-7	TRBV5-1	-	CASSLRQDLNYEQYF	TGCGCCAGCAGCTTGAGGCAGGATCTGAACTACGAGCAGTACTTC
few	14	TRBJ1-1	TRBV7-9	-	CASSPRQRNTEAFF	TGTGCCAGCAGCCCTCGACAGAGGAACACTGAAGCTTTCTTT
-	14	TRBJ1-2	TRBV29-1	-	CSALLGGLGYGYTF	TGCAGCGCCCTTTTGGGGGGGCTGGGCTATGGCTACACCTTC
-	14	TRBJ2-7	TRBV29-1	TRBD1	CSVAPGQGVYEQYF	TGCAGCGTTGCTCCGGGACAGGGTGTTTACGAGCAGTACTTC
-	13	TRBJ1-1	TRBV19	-	CASSDSLNTEAFF	TGTGCCAGTAGTGACAGTTTGAACACTGAAGCTTTCTTT
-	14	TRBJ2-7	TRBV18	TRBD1	CASSPSQGMDEQYF	TGTGCCAGCTCACCATCACAGGGGATGGACGAGCAGTACTTC
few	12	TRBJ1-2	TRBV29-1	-	CSVSRANYGYTF	TGCAGCGTTTCACGAGCTAACTATGGCTACACCTTC
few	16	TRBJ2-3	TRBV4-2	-	CASSRGGTGGTDTQYF	TGTGCCAGCAGCCGAGGAGGTACAGGTGGCACAGATACGCAGTATTTT
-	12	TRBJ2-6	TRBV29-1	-	CTILSGANVLTF	TGCACCATTCTCTCTGGGGCCAACGTCCTGACTTTC
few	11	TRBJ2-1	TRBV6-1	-	CASSDRYEQFF	TGTGCCAGCAGTGACCGCTATGAGCAGTTCTTC